The clone carrying this T cell receptor (beta chain) was found a few times. Method: immunoSEQ multiplex PCR; TCRdb's copy keeps in-frame clones and lacks some. Of some 220,000 clones listed, 70% to 90% are singletons. The source of the sample is a study of blood T cell repertoires in COVID-19. For the study at large: In each case, the material was cDNA or gDNA derived from T cells, B-cell-depleted T cells, or PBMCs.

The CDR3 is 16 residues long. V trimming: 2 bases; J trimming: 3 bases; junction bases outside the gene matches: 11. Germline-derived CDR1 and CDR2 are GTSNPN and SVGIG (reference sequence). The chain uses TRBV30 and TRBJ2-7; TRBD1 agrees at 9 bases. Sequencing was done on a sample of peripheral blood. This clonotype was sampled from a young woman who had recovered from COVID-19. The CDR3 region has the DNA TGTGCCTGGAGTCCTCCCCAACAGGGGGCTAGCTACGAGCAGTACTTC. This codes for CAWSPPQQGASYEQYF.